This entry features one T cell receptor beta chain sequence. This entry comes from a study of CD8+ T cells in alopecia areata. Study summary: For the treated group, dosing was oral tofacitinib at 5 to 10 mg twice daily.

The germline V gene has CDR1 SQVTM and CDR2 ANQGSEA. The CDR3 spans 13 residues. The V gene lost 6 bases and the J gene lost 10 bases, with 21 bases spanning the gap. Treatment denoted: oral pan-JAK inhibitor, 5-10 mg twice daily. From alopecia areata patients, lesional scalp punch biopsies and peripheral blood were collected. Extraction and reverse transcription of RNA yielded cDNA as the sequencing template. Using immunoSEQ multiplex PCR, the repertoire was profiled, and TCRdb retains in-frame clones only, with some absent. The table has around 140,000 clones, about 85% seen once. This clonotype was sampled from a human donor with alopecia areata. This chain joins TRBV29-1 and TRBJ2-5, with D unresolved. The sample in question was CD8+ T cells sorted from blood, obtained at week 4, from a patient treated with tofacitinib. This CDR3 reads CSVENPGNAFQYF. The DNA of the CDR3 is TGCAGCGTCGAAAACCCCGGTAATGCGTTCCAGTACTTC.